This TCR beta chain was profiled in a study of blood T cell repertoires in COVID-19 (dated by TCRdb to the early 2020s). General notes on the study: The collaborator samples originated in the United States, Italy and Spain and spanned the acute and convalescent phases of COVID-19. Subjects who had been exposed to COVID-19, were actively infected with it, or had recovered from it provided the deeply sampled blood TCRbeta repertoires that made up the dataset. The samples were drawn from two sources: the first 160 participants of the ongoing ImmuneRACE study, and fewer than 1,500 subjects contributed by 6 global collaborators. A freely available public database, intended as a resource for researchers studying the immune response to SARS-CoV-2, is where the repertoires were released. Where available, HLA class I and class II types were obtained from metadata supplied by the sample provider rather than from assay-based typing. The material from the prospective study consisted of cDNA or gDNA derived from T cells, B-cell-depleted T cells, or PBMCs. The sample metadata nearly always contained a de-identified subject ID, COVID-19 status, age in years and sex.

Points on this clone: It lacks a known antigen. No per-base quality is available; no much larger clone lies one base away.

Each collaborating institution followed its own protocols to collect whole blood in K2EDTA tubes. Collaborator samples were shipped for TCRbeta analysis as frozen whole blood, isolated PBMCs, or DNA extracted from either sample type. Summary of the overall study and its limitations: How much clinical and demographic metadata was included differed by source and by participant, and the metadata was provided uncurated.

The immunoSEQ Assay, a bias-controlled multiplex PCR, was used to amplify TCRbeta CDR3 regions from genomic DNA. As for the original processing: The number of nucleated cells in each sample was estimated from the amplification of reference gene primers within the assay. To quantify the absolute abundance of each unique TCRbeta CDR3 rearrangement, sequence reads were collapsed and filtered. For each sample, productive Simpson clonality was calculated by taking the square root of Simpson's diversity index across productive rearrangements. The clones in this table, taken by TCRdb from immuneACCESS, are in-frame only. Not every clone is retained; where verified, under half of the shortfall comes from an unresolved V gene, and the cause of the rest is unknown. V, J and clone size derive from that table, while D and trimming were established from the DNA sequence. In this sample the table shows about 210,000 clones, about 85% of which occur a single time. Around 4.9% of the sample is taken by the ten largest.

This TCR was recovered from a woman aged 80 or older with acute or convalescent COVID-19. The sequenced material came from peripheral blood.

The base sequence is TGTGCCAGCAGTCAACTCCTGAGCTCCTACGAGCAGTACTTC. This translates into CASSQLLSSYEQYF. Recombination linked TRBV2 to TRBJ2-7; the D gene cannot be named for sure. The germline ends are 11 bases apart after V is trimmed by 5 bases and J by 0 bases. CDR1 SNHLY and CDR2 FYNNEI were looked up in the germline V gene. The CDR3, cysteine through phenylalanine, is 14 amino acids long. Only CDR3 DNA is held: 42 bases, read in frame from base 1.